Following are 20 T cell receptor beta chains from one sample sequenced in a study of shared clonotypes between healthy human individuals. Repertoires were generated with immunoSEQ multiplex PCR, while TCRdb's copy carries only in-frame clones and drops some. The sample carries about 2 million clones, over 85% recorded once. Material for sequencing was naive CD4+ T cells sorted from blood. Subset noted: CD45RA+ positively selected. Receptors originate from a man between 18 and 35 years old in good health.

Regarding this clone: Distinct nucleotide sequences in the sample also encode this CDR3. V and J are TRBV27 and TRBJ1-5, with D unclear. The germline V and J ends were trimmed by 2 bases and 2 bases, with 7 bases remaining between them. This CDR3 has 14 residues. The germline V gene encodes CDR1 MNHEY and CDR2 SMNVEV (reference sequence). CDR3 protein: CASSLRVGNQPQHF. The CDR3 coding sequence is TGTGCCAGCAGTTTAAGGGTGGGCAATCAGCCCCAGCATTTT.

The genes are TRBV30 and TRBJ2-1, with a possible D match to TRBD1 (5 bases). The germline gives CDR1 GTSNPN, CDR2 SVGIG (reference sequence). The CDR3 length is 15 residues. Trimming stripped 3 bases from V and 0 bases from J, with 12 bases between. Here the CDR3 reads CAWSLGQSSYNEQFF. In nucleotides, the CDR3 is TGTGCCTGGAGCCTAGGACAAAGCTCCTACAATGAGCAGTTCTTC.

This rearrangement joins TRBV11-2 to TRBJ2-2; 8 positions match TRBD1. Germline V CDR1 and CDR2: SGHAT, FQNNGV. Trimming cost V 5 bases and J 1 base; bases outside gene matches: 6. This CDR3 spans 16 amino acids. The CDR3 reads CASSIGTGKNTGELFF. CDR3 in DNA: TGTGCCAGCAGCATAGGGACAGGCAAGAACACCGGGGAGCTGTTTTTT.

V gene TRBV7-2 combines with J gene TRBJ2-5; no definite D call. Trimming removed 5 bases at V and 1 base at J, with 14 bases between. The CDR3 contains 15 residues. Germline assignment: CDR1 SGHTA and CDR2 FQGNSA. The CDR3 is CASSPQWVSQETQYF. The CDR3 nucleotides are TGTGCCAGCAGCCCCCAGTGGGTCTCCCAAGAGACCCAGTACTTC.

The chain couples TRBV10-3 to TRBJ2-1; D is undetermined. The CDR3 covers 14 residues. Trimming cost V 4 bases and J 4 bases, with 11 bases left between them. Per the germline V gene, CDR1 is ENHRY and CDR2 is SYGVKD. The CDR3: CAISAEISYNEQFF. In DNA form, the CDR3 reads TGTGCCATCAGTGCGGAGATAAGTTACAATGAGCAGTTCTTC.

The chain couples TRBV19 to TRBJ1-1; D gene ambiguous. The germline V gene has CDR1 LNHDA and CDR2 SQIVND (reference sequence). V gave up 7 bases and J gave up 3 bases, with 12 bases separating them. This CDR3 contains 13 residues. CDR3 loop: CASTQSGYTEAFF. The CDR3 DNA is TGTGCCAGTACCCAGAGTGGGTACACTGAAGCTTTCTTT. The whole variable domain, remainder taken from reference TRBV19 and TRBJ1-1, is DGGITQSPKYLFRKEGQNVTLSCEQNLNHDAMYWYRQDPGQGLRLIYYSQIVNDFQKGDIAEGYSVSREKKESFPLTVTSAQKNPTAFYLCASTQSGYTEAFFGQGTRLTVV.

V gene TRBV6-5 combines with J gene TRBJ2-2; D is uncertain. V was cut by 2 bases and J by 5 bases, with 12 bases left in between. CDR1 is MNHEY and CDR2 is SVGAGI in the germline V gene. CDR3 size: 15 residues. CDR3 nucleotide sequence: TGTGCCAGCAGTTACGACTCCCCCTTGACCGGGGAGCTGTTTTTT. Protein sequence: CASSYDSPLTGELFF.

The CDR3 spells CASSDTTYEQYF. CDR3 sequence (DNA): TGTGCCAGCAGTGACACCACCTACGAGCAGTACTTC. V gene TRBV2 combines with J gene TRBJ2-7; D is uncertain. The CDR3 extends over 12 amino acids. Trimming cost V 3 bases and J 2 bases, with 5 bases left between them. Germline V gene data show CDR1 as SNHLY and CDR2 as FYNNEI.

This chain joins TRBV6-5 and TRBJ2-7, with D perhaps matching TRBD1 (5 bases). Trimming removed 0 bases from V and 4 bases from J, with 13 bases in between. Germline V lookup: CDR1 MNHEY, CDR2 SVGAGI. The CDR3 extends over 15 amino acids. In DNA, the CDR3 is TGTGCCAGCAGTTACTCGACAGTCCCCCCTTACGAGCAGTACTTC. It codes for CASSYSTVPPYEQYF.

The chain carries TRBV7-2 and TRBJ2-5; TRBD2 matches 8 bases. Germline V lookup: CDR1 SGHTA, CDR2 FQGNSA. V trimming: 6 bases; J trimming: 5 bases; junction bases outside the gene matches: 5. This CDR3 comprises 13 residues. DNA of the CDR3: TGTGCCAGCAGTCGAAGACTAGCGGAGACCCAGTACTTC. This sequence encodes CASSRRLAETQYF.

J is TRBJ2-1 and V is TRBV6-5; D possibly uses TRBD1 or TRBD2 (6 bases each). Germline assignment: CDR1 MNHEY and CDR2 SVGAGI. The CDR3 sequence is 15 residues long. The V end lost 6 bases, the J end lost 4 bases, and 16 bases lay between the germline ends. CDR3 region: CASRRGHGWYNEQFF. In DNA, the CDR3 is TGTGCCAGCAGGCGGGGACACGGGTGGTACAATGAGCAGTTCTTC.

The genes are TRBV29-1 and TRBJ1-4; D gene unclear. This CDR3 comprises 15 residues. CDR1 and CDR2 from the germline V gene are SQVTM and ANQGSEA. V gave up 4 bases and J gave up 0 bases, with 12 bases separating them. The CDR3 DNA sequence: TGCAGCGTTGGGGAACAGTTTGCAACTAATGAAAAACTGTTTTTT. Encoded protein: CSVGEQFATNEKLFF.

The rearrangement links TRBV28 to TRBJ1-5; possibly TRBD1 for D (5 bases). Trimming took off 2 bases at V and 7 bases at J, with 12 bases between the two ends. CDR3 size: 14 residues. Germline V gives CDR1 MDHEN, CDR2 SYDVKM. Here the CDR3 reads CASSLGGRDQPQHF. The CDR3 coding sequence is TGTGCCAGCAGTTTAGGGGGTCGAGACCAGCCCCAGCATTTT.

The V call is TRBV5-4, the J call TRBJ2-6; maybe TRBD1 (5 bases). V was cut by 3 bases and J by 4 bases, with 8 bases left in between. The CDR3 contains 14 residues. CDR1 is SGHNT and CDR2 is YYREEE in the germline V gene (reference sequence). The CDR3 sequence is CASSSAGGANVLTF. The CDR3, as DNA: TGTGCCAGCAGCTCTGCAGGGGGGGCCAACGTCCTGACTTTC.

This clone was recorded a few times. This chain links TRBV25-1 with TRBJ2-5; no definite D call. Trimming took off 6 bases at V and 7 bases at J, with 12 bases between the two ends. Germline loops: CDR1 MGHDK, CDR2 SYGVNS. This CDR3 has 12 amino acids. The CDR3, as DNA: TGTGCCAGCAGCCTCGGTTTCGGGACCCAGTACTTC. Translation: CASSLGFGTQYF.

This chain connects TRBV10-3 to TRBJ1-5, with TRBD1 matching 9 bases. CDR3 length equals 16 residues. The germline V gene encodes CDR1 ENHRY and CDR2 SYGVKD. The V and J ends lost 3 bases and 0 bases, in that order; junction bases with no gene match: 3. The CDR3 sequence is CAISEGTGNSNQPQHF. DNA of the CDR3: TGTGCCATCAGTGAAGGGACAGGGAATAGCAATCAGCCCCAGCATTTT.

CDR3: CASSRDRLAGGLSYEQYF. In DNA form, the CDR3 reads TGTGCCAGCAGCCGAGACCGACTAGCGGGGGGGCTGAGCTACGAGCAGTACTTC. The chain joins TRBV14 to TRBJ2-7, with 14 bases identical to TRBD2. The trim removed 4 bases at V and 3 bases at J, leaving 11 bases unmatched. The CDR3 has 18 residues. The V gene's germline CDR1 is SGHDN and CDR2 FVKESK.

The J gene is TRBJ1-5, the V gene TRBV30; 10 nucleotides agree with TRBD1. CDR1 is GTSNPN and CDR2 is SVGIG in the germline V gene (reference sequence). Unmatched junction bases numbered 5, after V lost 3 bases and J lost 3 bases. This CDR3 has 15 residues. The CDR3 reads CAWREGTGVNQPQHF. The CDR3 nucleotides are TGTGCCTGGAGGGAAGGGACAGGGGTCAATCAGCCCCAGCATTTT.

The chain links TRBV5-1 to TRBJ1-3, with D possibly being TRBD1 (5 bases). CDR1 and CDR2 from the germline V gene are SGHRS and YFSETQ. This CDR3 has 15 residues. V lost 4 bases and J 0 bases, leaving 11 bases between the germline ends. CDR3 sequence reads: CASSPGHSSGNTIYF. CDR3 DNA: TGCGCCAGCAGCCCTGGACATTCCTCTGGAAACACCATATATTTT.

The chain is built from TRBV11-2 and TRBJ2-1; 11 bases line up with TRBD2. Per the germline V gene, CDR1 is SGHAT and CDR2 is FQNNGV. The CDR3 loop spans 14 amino acids. With V trimmed by 1 base and J by 15 bases, 8 bases remained unmatched. The CDR3 loop reads CASSLALTSGVRFF. CDR3 nucleotide sequence: TGTGCCAGCAGCTTAGCCCTGACTAGCGGGGTACGGTTCTTC. Drawing the rest from reference TRBV11-2 and TRBJ2-1, the complete variable domain is EAGVAQSPRYKIIEKRQSVAFWCNPISGHATLYWYQQILGQGPKLLIQFQNNGVVDDSQLPKDRFSAERLKGVDSTLKIQPAKLEDSAVYLCASSLALTSGVRFFGPGTRLTVL.